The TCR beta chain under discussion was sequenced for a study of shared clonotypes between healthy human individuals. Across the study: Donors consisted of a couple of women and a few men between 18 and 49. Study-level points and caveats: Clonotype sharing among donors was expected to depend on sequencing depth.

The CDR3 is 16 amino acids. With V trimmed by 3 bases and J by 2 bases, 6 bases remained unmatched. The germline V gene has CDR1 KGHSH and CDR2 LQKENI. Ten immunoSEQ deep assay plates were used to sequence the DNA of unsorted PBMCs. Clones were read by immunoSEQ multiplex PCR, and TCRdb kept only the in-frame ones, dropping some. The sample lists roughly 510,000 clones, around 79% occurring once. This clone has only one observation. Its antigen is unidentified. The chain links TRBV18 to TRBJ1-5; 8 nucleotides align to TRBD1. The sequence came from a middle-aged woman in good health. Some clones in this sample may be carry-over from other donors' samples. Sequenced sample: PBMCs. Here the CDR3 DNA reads TGTGCCAGCTCACCCCCCGCGGACAGGGGCAATCAGCCCCAGCATTTT. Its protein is CASSPPADRGNQPQHF.